Listed below are T cell receptor beta chains from one sample, sequenced in a study of neurological immune-mediated disorders. TCRdb processed the 5' RACE reads anew with MiXCR; each CDR3 protein has one entry. The profile covers around 58,000 distinct CDR3 sequences, with about 3.3% appearing a single time and approximately 6.6% taken by the ten largest. Sequencing used PBMCs. These receptors were obtained from a woman aged 60 to 75 with multiple sclerosis. CDR3s leave out the opening cysteine and the closing phenylalanine or tryptophan. Each record gives: clone size, V gene, J gene, CDR3 protein. Rows may omit the clone size; those that give it use once, few, many or a size class.

clone size: many
V gene: TRBV5-4
J gene: TRBJ1-3
CDR3 protein: ASRPDLAGNTIY

clone size: many
V gene: TRBV5-1
J gene: TRBJ1-1
CDR3 protein: ASSSTGGGYTEAF

clone size: many
V gene: TRBV9
J gene: TRBJ2-3
CDR3 protein: ASSVDAGGRSSTDTQY

clone size: many
V gene: TRBV12-3/TRBV12-4
J gene: TRBJ2-7
CDR3 protein: ASSSGTGAYEQY

clone size: few
V gene: TRBV4-1
J gene: TRBJ2-2
CDR3 protein: ASSQLKENTGELF

clone size: many
V gene: TRBV5-1
J gene: TRBJ2-1
CDR3 protein: ASSSDLKEQF

clone size: many
V gene: TRBV18
J gene: TRBJ2-1
CDR3 protein: ASSPPGSDYEQF

clone size: many
V gene: TRBV20-1
J gene: TRBJ2-1
CDR3 protein: SASRDAATAEQF

clone size: many
V gene: TRBV28
J gene: TRBJ2-1
CDR3 protein: AARRISYNEQF

clone size: many
V gene: TRBV29-1
J gene: TRBJ1-2
CDR3 protein: SVEARGFGGGYT

clone size: few
V gene: TRBV5-1
J gene: TRBJ2-3
CDR3 protein: ASSLVDTQY

clone size: many
V gene: TRBV5-1
J gene: TRBJ2-1
CDR3 protein: ASQRDSSYNEQF

clone size: many
V gene: TRBV20-1
J gene: TRBJ1-3
CDR3 protein: SARARDGRNTIY

clone size: many
V gene: TRBV12-3/TRBV12-4
J gene: TRBJ1-2
CDR3 protein: ASTLPTGPHYGYT

clone size: many
V gene: TRBV12-3/TRBV12-4
J gene: TRBJ2-7
CDR3 protein: ASSSIHWVDRTYEQY

clone size: many
V gene: TRBV7-2
J gene: TRBJ2-6
CDR3 protein: ASSPRAGANVLT

clone size: many
V gene: TRBV20-1
J gene: TRBJ2-2
CDR3 protein: SARDLWQTTGELF

clone size: many
V gene: TRBV10-3
J gene: TRBJ2-7
CDR3 protein: AISAGQGAGEQY

clone size: few
V gene: TRBV7-2
J gene: TRBJ2-2
CDR3 protein: ASSLDAGELF

clone size: many
V gene: TRBV28
J gene: TRBJ1-5
CDR3 protein: ASSIGVLAQH

clone size: NA
V gene: TRBV5-1
J gene: TRBJ1-1
CDR3 protein: ASSLEVWGTEAF

clone size: many
V gene: TRBV7-2
J gene: TRBJ1-3
CDR3 protein: ASSLGSSGNTIY

clone size: many
V gene: TRBV20-1
J gene: TRBJ2-1
CDR3 protein: SARDSEYNEQF

clone size: NA
V gene: TRBV29-1
J gene: TRBJ2-5
CDR3 protein: SVEGFREGLRENQY

clone size: many
V gene: TRBV13
J gene: TRBJ2-7
CDR3 protein: ASSLRRGADEQY

clone size: many
V gene: TRBV4-1
J gene: TRBJ2-7
CDR3 protein: ASSQRDSYEQY

clone size: many
V gene: TRBV20-1
J gene: TRBJ2-3
CDR3 protein: SASLATDTQY

clone size: many
V gene: TRBV7-3
J gene: TRBJ2-1
CDR3 protein: ASSRTSGNEQF

clone size: many
V gene: TRBV7-2
J gene: TRBJ1-2
CDR3 protein: ASSLGFGYT

clone size: many
V gene: TRBV7-9
J gene: TRBJ2-5
CDR3 protein: ASSFGSGETQY

clone size: NA
V gene: TRBV19
J gene: TRBJ2-1
CDR3 protein: ASSMASGGPRNEQF

clone size: many
V gene: TRBV20-1
J gene: TRBJ1-2
CDR3 protein: SARVSRIYGYT

clone size: many
V gene: TRBV7-2
J gene: TRBJ1-2
CDR3 protein: ASSLAGYGYT

clone size: NA
V gene: TRBV12-3/TRBV12-4
J gene: TRBJ1-5
CDR3 protein: ASSLSRTGRGPNQPQH

clone size: many
V gene: TRBV20-1
J gene: TRBJ2-7
CDR3 protein: SAPYSGGAYEQY